What follows are 13 T cell receptor beta chains derived from one specimen sequenced in a study of T cells in Graves' hyperthyroidism and ophthalmopathy. Researchers amplified the TCR beta CDR3 regions from RNA transcripts. When the TCR CDR3 underwent first-round RT-PCR, the HTBI primer set was used. Via MiXCR, TCRdb re-called the multiplex PCR reads, giving one row per CDR3 protein. The sample gives hundreds of thousands of distinct CDR3 sequences, around 39% of which show up once; over 8% is in the top ten. The sequencing input was blood. The receptors were gathered from a man aged 18 to 30 with Graves' hyperthyroidism.

The chain is built from TRBV5-6 and TRBJ2-5, with a tentative D call TRBD1 (7 bases). V lost 0 bases to trimming and J lost 1 base, with 16 bases between them. CDR1 is SGHDT and CDR2 is YYEEEE in the germline V gene. This CDR3 has 17 residues. This CDR3 is CASSLAGGGAIQETQYF. The CDR3, as DNA: TGTGCCAGCAGCTTGGCCGGAGGGGGCGCGATCCAAGAGACCCAGTACTTC.

This clonotype was counted only a few times. The chain employs TRBV7-2 and TRBJ1-1; D gene uncertain. Germline CDR1 is SGHTA and CDR2 is FQGNSA. CDR3 length equals 14 residues. The ends were cut back, 1 base at V and 3 bases at J, with 9 bases in the middle. CDR3 in amino acids: CASSLEWIYTEAFF. The DNA of the CDR3 is TGTGCCAGCAGCTTAGAGTGGATATACACTGAAGCTTTCTTT.

In this sample, this clonotype turned up many times. The junction departs from the called germline gene at one end, perhaps through a read error. The chain has TRBV10-3 and TRBJ1-4; unclear D gene. The CDR3 length is 13 residues. Germline CDR1 ENHRY, CDR2 SYGVKD. The CDR3 coding sequence is TGTGCCATCAGCCCGGGAACTGATGAAAAACTGTTTTTT. It yields the protein CAISPGTDEKLFF.

This clonotype was seen many times. Here the CDR3 DNA reads TGTGCCAGCAGTGAAGGGGGGCAGGGGGAGCCGCACTTTGAAGCTTTCTTT. It specifies CASSEGGQGEPHFEAFF. The V gene is TRBV25-1, the J gene TRBJ1-1, with TRBD1 identical over 7 bases. This CDR3 comprises 17 residues. Germline CDR1 MGHDK, CDR2 SYGVNS. Trimming at V came to 2 bases and at J to 7 bases, leaving 16 bases not matched to a gene.

V is TRBV15 and J is TRBJ1-3; 12 bases align to TRBD1. This CDR3 spans 16 amino acids. Germline V gives CDR1 LNHNV, CDR2 YYDKDF (reference sequence). Trimming removed 0 bases from V and 12 bases from J; junction bases left unmatched: 9. CDR3 sequence reads: CATSRDRGQGADDIYF. The DNA for the CDR3 is TGTGCCACCAGCAGAGATAGGGGACAGGGGGCAGATGACATATATTTT.

This chain connects TRBV19 to TRBJ1-2, with 8 bases identical to TRBD1. V shed 6 bases, J shed 2 bases, and the junction held 11 bases outside the gene matches. In germline, CDR1 is LNHDA, CDR2 SQIVND (reference sequence). The length of the CDR3 is 16 residues. The CDR3 is CASSSQGQGANYGYTF. As DNA, the CDR3 is TGTGCCAGTAGCTCACAGGGGCAGGGGGCGAACTATGGCTACACCTTC. The full variable domain, its missing parts supplied by reference TRBV19 and TRBJ1-2, is DGGITQSPKYLFRKEGQNVTLSCEQNLNHDAMYWYRQDPGQGLRLIYYSQIVNDFQKGDIAEGYSVSREKKESFPLTVTSAQKNPTAFYLCASSSQGQGANYGYTFGSGTRLTVV.

This clonotype was seen repeatedly, ten times or more. The rearrangement joins TRBV7-2 to TRBJ2-2; 7 bases map to TRBD2. This CDR3 is 18 amino acids long. Germline-derived CDR1 and CDR2 are SGHTA and FQGNSA. V shed 8 bases and J 4 bases; nucleotides not matched to a gene: 19. CDR3 bases: TGTGCCAGCGGCCCGTCCTTGGGGGAGGGGTTCGGCACCGGGGAGCTGTTTTTT. It is translated as CASGPSLGEGFGTGELFF.

The chain links TRBV10-3 to TRBJ1-1; D may be TRBD1 (5 bases). The germline V and J ends were trimmed by 7 bases and 4 bases, with 13 bases remaining between them. Germline V gene data show CDR1 as ENHRY and CDR2 as SYGVKD. The CDR3 runs 13 residues. CDR3 in DNA: TGTGCCATCACCCAGGGCGAGGGCACTGAAGCTTTCTTT. It yields the protein CAITQGEGTEAFF.

The V gene is TRBV7-9, the J gene TRBJ2-2; D is perhaps TRBD1 (5 bases). Germline CDR1 and CDR2: SEHNR and FQNEAQ (reference sequence). The CDR3 totals 14 residues. Trimming left V 6 bases short and J 4 bases short, with 12 bases between. This CDR3 reads CASRSHRPTGELFF. CDR3 DNA: TGTGCCAGCAGGTCCCACAGGCCCACCGGGGAGCTGTTTTTT.

V is TRBV12-3 or TRBV12-4 and J is TRBJ1-5; no definite D call. V lost 3 bases, J lost 1 base, and 7 bases lay in between. The CDR3 has 14 amino acids. The CDR3 spells CASSLAKSNQPQHF. In nucleotides, the CDR3 is TGTGCCAGCAGTTTGGCGAAGAGCAATCAGCCCCAGCATTTT.

The chain is built from TRBV12-3 or TRBV12-4 and TRBJ1-2; the match to TRBD1 covers 9 bases. The J segment lost 8 bases and the V segment lost 1 base, leaving 5 bases of the junction unmatched. The CDR3 totals 14 residues. DNA for the CDR3: TGTGCCAGCAGTTTAGGGGACAGGGTAAAGGGCTACACCTTC. Residues: CASSLGDRVKGYTF.

This clonotype was counted many times. The V call is TRBV2, the J call TRBJ2-2; D perhaps matches TRBD2 (6 bases). V was trimmed by 6 bases and J by 4 bases, leaving 12 bases between them. This CDR3 region has 14 residues. Looked up from germline, CDR1 is SNHLY and CDR2 is FYNNEI. DNA of the CDR3: TGTGCCAGCAGGGGAGGCAGAACCACCGGGGAGCTGTTTTTT. This translates into CASRGGRTTGELFF.

Comment on this clonotype: A read error is possible here, since a much larger clone lies one base away. The V gene is TRBV29-1, the J gene TRBJ2-5; 7 bases are a match to TRBD2. Germline CDR1 is SQVTM and CDR2 is ANQGSEA. V was clipped by 4 bases and J by 4 bases; unmatched bases: 9. This CDR3 is 14 amino acids long. DNA for the CDR3: TGCAGCGTTGGTACCGGGGGGATCGGAGAGACCCAGTACTTC. The encoded protein is CSVGTGGIGETQYF.